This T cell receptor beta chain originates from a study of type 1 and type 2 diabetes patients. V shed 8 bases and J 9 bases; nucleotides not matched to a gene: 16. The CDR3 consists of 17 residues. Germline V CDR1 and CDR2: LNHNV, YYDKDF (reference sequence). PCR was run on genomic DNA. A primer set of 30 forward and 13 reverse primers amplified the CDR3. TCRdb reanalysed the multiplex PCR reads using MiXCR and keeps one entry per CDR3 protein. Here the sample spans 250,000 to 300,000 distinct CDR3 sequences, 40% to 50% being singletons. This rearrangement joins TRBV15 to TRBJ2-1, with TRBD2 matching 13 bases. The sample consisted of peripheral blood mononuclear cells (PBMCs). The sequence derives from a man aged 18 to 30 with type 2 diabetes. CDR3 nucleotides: TGTGCCACCCATTCCGGGACTAGCGGGACATCTTGGACTGAGCAGTTCTTC. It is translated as CATHSGTSGTSWTEQFF. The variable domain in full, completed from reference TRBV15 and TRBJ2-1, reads DAMVIQNPRYQVTQFGKPVTLSCSQTLNHNVMYWYQQKSSQAPKLLFHYYDKDFNNEADTPDNFQSRRPNTSFCFLDIRSPGLGDTAMYLCATHSGTSGTSWTEQFFGPGTRLTVL.